This TCR beta chain was identified during a study of OX40 agonist ivuxolimab in advanced cancers. Broadly, across the study: Ivuxolimab was an agonistic, fully human IgG2 monoclonal antibody directed against OX40 (CD134), a costimulatory receptor. Partial responses occurred in three dose-escalation patients, of whom one had hepatocellular carcinoma and two had cutaneous melanoma. Peripheral TCRbeta sequencing aimed to test whether ivuxolimab altered TCR sequence diversity and caused clonal T-cell expansion. Intravenous ivuxolimab was administered to patients every 2 weeks at six dose levels: 0.01, 0.1, 0.3, 1.5, 3 and 10 mg/kg. Patients were allowed to have had prior anti-PD-1, anti-PD-L1 or anti-CTLA-4 therapy, and 40% to 45% of the dose-escalation patients had been treated with checkpoint inhibitors. The dose-escalation cohort was almost 85% male with a mean age of around 64 years, ranging from 23 to 79. Of the 50 to 55 patients in dose escalation, 19 had hepatocellular carcinoma, around 15 had melanoma, 9 had renal cell carcinoma and 9 had head and neck cancer. The paper covers the monotherapy dose-escalation part of the phase I ivuxolimab trial, which included N ≈ 50 patients. Findings and caveats that apply to the study as a whole: At doses from 0.1 to 3.0 mg/kg, clonal expansion was seen in both CD4+ and CD8+ blood T cells between baseline and week 6. In partial responders in the 0.1-3.0 mg/kg groups, normalized peripheral clonal expansion was found to be among the lowest, especially among CD8+ T cells. Low levels of normalized T-cell clonal expansion were also seen in some patients who did not respond. After ivuxolimab, expanded clones were on average more numerous among CD8+ T cells than among CD4+ T cells. Antigen specificity was not determined for the clonally expanded peripheral T cells.

Trimming leaves V shorter by 1 base and J shorter by 9 bases, with the junction holding 6 bases beyond the gene matches. Its CDR3 holds 15 amino acids, cysteine through phenylalanine. Only the CDR3 DNA is retained, 45 bases long and in frame from the first base. In the germline V gene (reference sequence), CDR1 corresponds to SEHNR and CDR2 to FQNEAQ. Of note for this clone: Its specific antigen is unknown. Base quality data are lacking; no much larger clone is found one base away.

For sequencing of the TCRbeta CDR3 region, genomic DNA was extracted from the sorted cells. TCRbeta CDR3 regions were sequenced using the immunoSEQ Assay. Entries here come from immuneACCESS through TCRdb and include only in-frame sequences with V and J called. Some clones fail to appear in such tables; in the studies checked, an unresolved V gene covers under half of the shortfall, and the cause of the remainder is unknown. The sample records more than 65,000 clones, approximately 92% of which are singletons. Of the sample, about 8.6% is held by the ten largest clones. The trial excluded patients who had a history of autoimmune disease or were on systemic immunosuppression. Peripheral blood for TCR sequencing was collected from all dose cohorts at baseline, on cycle 4 day 1, and on cycle 7 day 1. The samples were drawn from a first-in-human, open-label, multicenter phase I dose-escalation trial of ivuxolimab. Adults with locally advanced or metastatic melanoma, renal cell carcinoma, hepatocellular carcinoma or head and neck squamous cell carcinoma were enrolled in the trial. Before TCR sequencing, CD4+ and CD8+ T cells were separately sorted from peripheral blood.

The sample here was CD4+ or CD8+ T cells sorted from blood, taken in a trial of the OX40 agonist ivuxolimab. The rearrangement joined TRBV7-9 to TRBJ1-6; TRBD1 agrees with 7 junctional bases. The clonotype originates from an adult with an advanced solid tumor such as melanoma, head and neck, liver or kidney cancer. The CDR3 here reads CASSLDRGVGSPLHF. The DNA sequence follows: TGTGCCAGCAGCTTAGACAGGGGTGTTGGTTCACCCCTCCACTTT.